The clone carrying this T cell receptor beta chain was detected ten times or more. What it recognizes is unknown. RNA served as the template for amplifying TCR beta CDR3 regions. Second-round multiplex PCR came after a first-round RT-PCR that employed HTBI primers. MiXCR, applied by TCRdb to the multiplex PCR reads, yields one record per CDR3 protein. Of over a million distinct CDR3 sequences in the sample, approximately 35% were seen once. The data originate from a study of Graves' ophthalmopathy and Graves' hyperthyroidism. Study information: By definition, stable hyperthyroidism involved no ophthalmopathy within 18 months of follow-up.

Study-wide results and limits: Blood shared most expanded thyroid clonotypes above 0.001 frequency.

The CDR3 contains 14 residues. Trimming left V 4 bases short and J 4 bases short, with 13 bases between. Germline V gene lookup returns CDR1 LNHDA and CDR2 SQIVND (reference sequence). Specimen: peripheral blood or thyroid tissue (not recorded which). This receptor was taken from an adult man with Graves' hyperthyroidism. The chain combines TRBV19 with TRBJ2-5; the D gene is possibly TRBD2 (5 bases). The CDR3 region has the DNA TGTGCCAGTAGTAGAGTGGGAGTTCGAGAGACCCAGTACTTC. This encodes CASSRVGVRETQYF.